This TCR beta chain was recovered during a study of shared clonotypes between healthy human individuals. Study-level results: Larger richness was generally estimated for naive than memory subsets.

Clones were sequenced by immunoSEQ multiplex PCR, and TCRdb holds only the in-frame ones, with some missing. This table has approximately 1,500,000 clones, 95% to 99% appearing once. A note on this clone: Its specificity is not known.

A CD45RA-negative memory subset and a CD45RA+ naive subset were separated from the CD4+ cells. This TCR was recovered from a young man in good health. Sample: naive CD4+ T cells sorted from blood. Subset defined: CD45RA+ positively selected.

The chain's CDR3 is CSVVDRGQYEQYF. The CDR3 DNA is TGCAGCGTAGTGGACAGGGGACAATACGAGCAGTACTTC. The chain carries TRBV29-1 and TRBJ2-7; 9 nucleotides match TRBD1. Germline V gives CDR1 SQVTM, CDR2 ANQGSEA. With 6 bases clipped from V and 4 bases from J, the junction kept 7 bases outside the gene matches. The CDR3 is 13 residues long.